The 10 T cell receptor beta chains given below trace back to one sample, sequenced in a study of blood T cells in healthy people across ages. A second PCR, run for roughly 6 to 11 cycles, used a sample-barcoded 5' primer plus a J-beta primer mix. TCRdb re-called the 5' RACE reads with MiXCR, one entry per CDR3 protein. The table records 500,000 to 650,000 distinct CDR3 sequences, roughly a quarter of them present only once. Another study also made use of these data, one on T cells of mothers and their children.

Source material: blood. The receptors come from a boy aged 2-9 years in good health.

This clonotype has more than one count but fewer than ten. V usage is TRBV10-3 and J usage is TRBJ2-1, with 10 bases matching TRBD1. The J call may be in error: the DNA end matches TRBJ2-7 better. The CDR3 has 12 amino acids. Per germline, CDR1 ENHRY and CDR2 SYGVKD. The CDR3 sequence is CATTGGRYEQYF. CDR3 coding DNA: TGTGCCACGACAGGGGGCAGGTACGAGCAGTACTTC.

Ten or more counts support this clonotype. This chain links TRBV28 with TRBJ2-5; TRBD2 might be the D (6 bases). The CDR3 is made up of 15 amino acids. The V gene lost 2 bases and the J gene lost 5 bases, with 15 bases spanning the gap. The V gene's germline CDR1 is MDHEN and CDR2 SYDVKM. The DNA of the CDR3 is TGTGCCAGCAGTTTAATCCGGGAGCTAGTTGAGACCCAGTACTTC. The encoded protein is CASSLIRELVETQYF.

The chain links TRBV6-2 or TRBV6-3 to TRBJ2-2, with 8 bases aligning to TRBD1. The length of the CDR3 is 15 residues. After removal of 6 bases from V and 2 bases from J, the junction contained 5 bases not matched to a gene. CDR1 and CDR2 (germline): MNHEY, SVGEGT. The CDR3 nucleotides read TGTGCCAGCAGGCCCGCAGGGGGCAACACCGGGGAGCTGTTTTTT. The encoded protein is CASRPAGGNTGELFF.

The V and J genes are TRBV29-1 and TRBJ2-5; D could derive from TRBD1 or TRBD2 (6 bases each). The DNA end lines up better with TRBJ2-7; the J call may be wrong. This CDR3 region has 14 residues. The germline gives CDR1 SQVTM, CDR2 ANQGSEA. CDR3 region: CSVDRGQGRNEQYF. The DNA of the CDR3 is TGCAGCGTTGACCGTGGGCAGGGGAGGAACGAGCAGTACTTC.

The V call is TRBV29-1, the J call TRBJ2-5; D might be TRBD2 (6 bases). The CDR3 loop spans 14 amino acids. Germline-derived CDR1 and CDR2 are SQVTM and ANQGSEA. Trimming removed 7 bases from V and 3 bases from J, with 18 bases in between. The CDR3 loop reads CSAIFSGGEETQYF. CDR3 bases: TGCAGCGCCATTTTTTCTGGCGGGGAAGAGACCCAGTACTTC.

The rearrangement joins TRBV9 to TRBJ2-2, with D uncertain. This CDR3 has 15 residues. Germline CDR1 reads SGDLS; CDR2 reads YYNGEE. V dropped 3 bases and J dropped 2 bases, with 11 bases sitting between them. The CDR3 region has the DNA TGTGCCAGCAGCGCCCAATCAATTAACACCGGGGAGCTGTTTTTT. It is translated as CASSAQSINTGELFF.

The V gene is TRBV20-1, the J gene TRBJ1-4; unclear D gene. Germline loops: CDR1 DFQATT, CDR2 SNEGSKA (reference sequence). Trimming shortened V by 2 bases and J by 0 bases, and 7 bases separated the two germline ends. This CDR3 is 14 amino acids long. The CDR3 region is CSARSQATNEKLFF. DNA of the CDR3: TGCAGTGCTAGATCTCAGGCAACTAATGAAAAACTGTTTTTT.

CDR3 DNA sequence: TGTGCCAGTAGTAGGGGTCCCTCCTACAATGAGCAGTTCTTC. It specifies CASSRGPSYNEQFF. The chain links TRBV19 to TRBJ2-1; no clear D. The V end was cut by 4 bases, the J end by 0 bases, with 7 bases between. Germline CDR1 LNHDA, CDR2 SQIVND (reference sequence). This CDR3 spans 14 amino acids.

This chain joins TRBV24-1 and TRBJ1-3; the D gene is possibly TRBD1 (6 bases). From germline, CDR1 is KGHDR and CDR2 SFDVKD. V was pared by 8 bases and J by 2 bases, with 30 bases between. CDR3 length: 20 amino acids. For the CDR3, the DNA is TGTGCCACCACTCGGAGGGATCTCGGCAGGGGAAAAGGTGCTGGAAACACCATATATTTT. Protein: CATTRRDLGRGKGAGNTIYF.

The chain is built from TRBV28 and TRBJ2-7; 11 bases match TRBD2. The CDR3 totals 20 residues. J gave up 1 base and V 5 bases, and 19 bases lay outside the gene matches. Germline-derived CDR1 and CDR2 are MDHEN and SYDVKM. CDR3 region: CASSLGLLAGVTARSYEQYF. The CDR3 nucleotides are TGTGCCAGCAGTCTTGGGCTACTAGCGGGGGTGACCGCTAGGTCCTACGAGCAGTACTTC. The variable domain in full, completed from reference TRBV28 and TRBJ2-7, reads DVKVTQSSRYLVKRTGEKVFLECVQDMDHENMFWYRQDPGLGLRLIYFSYDVKMKEKGDIPEGYSVSREKKERFSLILESASTNQTSMYLCASSLGLLAGVTARSYEQYFGPGTRLTVT.